Below are 13 T cell receptor beta chains sequenced from a single sample in a study of blood T cells in healthy people across ages. It was with a sample-barcoded 5' primer and a J-beta primer mix that a second PCR of roughly 6 to 12 cycles was run. MiXCR, run by TCRdb on the 5' RACE reads, gives a single entry per CDR3 protein. The sample includes under 850,000 distinct CDR3 sequences, 30% to 45% seen only once; the top ten take roughly 13%. The sequencing sample was made of blood. Source of these receptors: a man between 18 and 29 years old in good health.

The chain couples TRBV19 to TRBJ2-1; no definite D call. The CDR3 contains 11 residues. Germline V lookup: CDR1 LNHDA, CDR2 SQIVND (reference sequence). Deletions cut 3 bases from V and 7 bases from J, with 4 bases between. The CDR3 here is CASSIWNEQFF. The CDR3 DNA reads TGTGCCAGTAGTATTTGGAATGAGCAGTTCTTC.

This clonotype has a count of ten or more. The gene calls are TRBV9 and TRBJ1-2, with 10 bases aligning to TRBD1. Germline V CDR1 and CDR2: SGDLS, YYNGEE. The CDR3 runs 17 residues. The J segment lost 6 bases and the V segment lost 4 bases, leaving 15 bases of the junction unmatched. The CDR3 loop is CASSLRPGTGAENGYTF. Written as DNA, the CDR3 is TGTGCCAGCAGCTTAAGACCCGGGACAGGGGCGGAAAATGGCTACACCTTC.

The genes are TRBV9 and TRBJ1-4; no clear D gene. Deletions cut 1 base from V and 2 bases from J, with 18 bases between. The germline V gene encodes CDR1 SGDLS and CDR2 YYNGEE. The CDR3 length is 18 residues. The CDR3 DNA follows: TGTGCCAGCAGCGTACGGGCAGTCTCAGGTCGGACTAATGAAAAACTGTTTTTT. Encoded protein: CASSVRAVSGRTNEKLFF.

This sequence joins TRBV7-2 and TRBJ1-5; D is unresolved. The CDR3 has 13 amino acids. V lost 5 bases and J lost 4, with 9 bases in between. CDR1 and CDR2 from the germline V gene are SGHTA and FQGNSA. The CDR3 sequence is CASSHGGNQPQHF. In DNA, the CDR3 is TGTGCCAGCAGCCATGGAGGGAATCAGCCCCAGCATTTT.

Of note for this clonotype: One end of the junction varies from germline; a read error may be responsible. Here the CDR3 reads CPSSLRGTSNSPLHF. CDR3 nucleotide sequence: TGTCCCAGCAGCTTACGTGGGACAAGTAATTCACCCCTCCACTTT. This chain uses TRBV7-2 with TRBJ1-6; TRBD1 is a possible D gene (6 bases). This CDR3 comprises 15 residues. Looked up from germline, CDR1 is SGHTA and CDR2 is FQGNSA.

As to this clonotype: Lacking the conserved final phenylalanine or tryptophan, this CDR3 likely reflects a read error. The chain combines TRBV25-1 with TRBJ1-1; D may be TRBD1 (6 bases). Looked up from germline, CDR1 is MGHDK and CDR2 is SYGVNS. This CDR3 is 13 amino acids long. The germline V and J ends were trimmed by 5 bases and 7 bases, with 14 bases remaining between them. The DNA for the CDR3 is TGTGCCAGCAGTTTGGGGGCACTTAATGAAGCTTTCCTT. Encoded protein: CASSLGALNEAFL.

The chain links TRBV7-2 to TRBJ2-1, with a weak D call TRBD1 (6 bases). Germline CDR1 reads SGHTA; CDR2 reads FQGNSA. The germline V and J ends were trimmed by 3 bases and 9 bases, with 12 bases remaining between them. This CDR3 region has 13 residues. CDR3 coding DNA: TGTGCCAGCAGCTTTTCAGGGGTGCGTGAGCAGTTCTTC. Protein: CASSFSGVREQFF.

This chain connects TRBV4-2 to TRBJ2-3, with TRBD1 as a possible D gene (5 bases). The CDR3 runs 17 residues. Germline-derived CDR1 and CDR2 are LGHNA and YNFKEQ. Trimming pared 0 bases from V and 0 bases from J, leaving 13 bases between. The CDR3 sequence: CASSQDPSGASTDTQYF. The CDR3, as DNA: TGTGCCAGCAGCCAAGATCCGTCTGGGGCTAGCACAGATACGCAGTATTTT.

The chain is built from TRBV7-8 and TRBJ2-1; D is perhaps TRBD2 (6 bases). Germline CDR1 is SGHVS and CDR2 is FQNEAQ. This CDR3 comprises 16 residues. Trimming left V 7 bases short and J 3 bases short, with 19 bases between. The chain's CDR3 is CASTPMRGIHYNEQFF. In DNA, the CDR3 is TGTGCCAGCACCCCAATGCGGGGAATACACTACAATGAGCAGTTCTTC.

The chain recombines TRBV20-1 with TRBJ2-7, with D possibly matching TRBD1 (6 bases). Germline lookup yields CDR1 DFQATT and CDR2 SNEGSKA (reference sequence). The length of the CDR3 is 14 residues. Trimming removed 4 bases at V and 0 bases at J, with 13 bases between. The CDR3 protein is CSAIEGRGSYEQYF. CDR3 nucleotide sequence: TGCAGTGCTATTGAAGGCAGGGGCTCCTACGAGCAGTACTTC.

Regarding this clonotype: This clone may be a read error of a much larger clone one base away. Here the CDR3 reads CASSSYRAEDTQYF. The DNA for the CDR3 is TGTGCCAGCAGCTCCTACAGAGCGGAAGATACGCAGTATTTT. This chain uses TRBV7-2 with TRBJ2-3; D possibly corresponds to TRBD2 (5 bases). This CDR3 is built from 14 residues. Germline V CDR1 and CDR2: SGHTA, FQGNSA. Deletions cut 4 bases from V and 5 bases from J, with 13 bases between.

This clonotype was seen at least ten times. The CDR3 reads CASSLDRANQPQHF. For the CDR3, the DNA is TGTGCCAGCAGTCTAGACAGGGCTAATCAGCCCCAGCATTTT. This chain connects TRBV12-3 or TRBV12-4 to TRBJ1-5; 7 nucleotides line up with TRBD1. The CDR3 contains 14 residues. Germline trimming cut 5 bases from V and 4 bases from J; bases unmatched to any gene: 5.

This clonotype was seen only a few times. V usage is TRBV12-3 or TRBV12-4 and J usage is TRBJ2-2, with D hard to call. V gave up 3 bases and J gave up 4 bases, with 6 bases separating them. The CDR3 spans 13 residues. The CDR3: CASSLGFTGELFF. In DNA form, the CDR3 reads TGTGCCAGCAGTTTGGGATTCACCGGGGAGCTGTTTTTT.